The source of this T cell receptor beta chain is a study of cytomegalovirus exposure and HLA in healthy donors. Study in general: Roughly 180 million T cells yielded fewer than 120 million unique TCR beta sequences in earlier analysis. Study results and limitations: A later analysis by the authors found several of the most significant clusters apparently linked to common viral pathogens.

This CDR3 has 12 residues. Trimming cost V 0 bases and J 5 bases, with 4 bases left between them. Germline CDR1 GTSNPN, CDR2 SVGIG (reference sequence). 60 Vbeta and 13 Jbeta primers were used in PCR. Using immunoSEQ multiplex PCR, the repertoire was profiled, and TCRdb retains in-frame clones only, with some absent. The table shows 80,000 to 100,000 clones, with roughly 83% occurring only once. Points on this clone: The antigen is not known.

Input material: PBMCs. The chain employs TRBV30 and TRBJ2-2; D gene uncertain. The TCR sequence derives from a male donor in good health and CMV-seropositive. As DNA, the CDR3 is TGTGCCTGGAGTGTCCAAACCGGGGAGCTGTTTTTT. It translates to CAWSVQTGELFF.